This TCR beta chain was sequenced in a study of CD8+CD57+ T cells in acquired aplastic anemia. Study-wide background: Sorted CD4+ and CD8+ cell DNA averaged about 3 ug. Study results and caveats: Patients did not significantly differ from controls in CD8+ Simpson's diversity.

This clonotype was recorded a few times. Its antigen is unidentified. The use of genomic DNA as template underpinned the TCR beta VDJ and CDR3 profiling. TCRdb re-derived calls from the reads in MiXCR, one entry per CDR3 protein. Of 180,000 or so distinct CDR3 sequences in the sample, less than 50% were seen once. Patients selected for sequencing had displayed CD8+CD57+ cell expansion by flow cytometry. This TCR derives from a human donor with aplastic anemia. Sequencing used sorted CD4+, CD8+, or CD8+CD57+ T cells (not recorded which) from PBMCs.

Here the CDR3 reads CSVEPGTSGIGEQFF. The CDR3 region has the DNA TGCAGCGTTGAGCCCGGGACTAGCGGGATTGGAGAGCAGTTCTTC. J is TRBJ2-1 and V is TRBV29-1, with 13 bases matching TRBD2. The trim removed 3 bases at V and 10 bases at J, leaving 9 bases unmatched. The CDR3 runs 15 residues. Germline values: CDR1 SQVTM, CDR2 ANQGSEA.